A single TCR beta chain is shown here with its context. The source of the sample is a study of blood T cell repertoires in COVID-19. Here immunoSEQ multiplex PCR was the method, and the copy in TCRdb shows in-frame clones only, minus some. The table lists roughly 53,000 clones, roughly nine tenths of them singletons. Looked up from germline, CDR1 is SGHNT and CDR2 is YYREEE (reference sequence). This CDR3 comprises 13 residues. Trimming stripped 1 base from V and 4 bases from J, with 8 bases between. This rearrangement joins TRBV5-4 to TRBJ2-5; D possibly corresponds to TRBD1 (5 bases). The sequence derives from a woman in her thirties or forties with active COVID-19. Material for sequencing was peripheral blood. In DNA form, the CDR3 reads TGTGCCAGCAGCTTGAAGGGGTTAGAGACCCAGTACTTC. It codes for CASSLKGLETQYF.